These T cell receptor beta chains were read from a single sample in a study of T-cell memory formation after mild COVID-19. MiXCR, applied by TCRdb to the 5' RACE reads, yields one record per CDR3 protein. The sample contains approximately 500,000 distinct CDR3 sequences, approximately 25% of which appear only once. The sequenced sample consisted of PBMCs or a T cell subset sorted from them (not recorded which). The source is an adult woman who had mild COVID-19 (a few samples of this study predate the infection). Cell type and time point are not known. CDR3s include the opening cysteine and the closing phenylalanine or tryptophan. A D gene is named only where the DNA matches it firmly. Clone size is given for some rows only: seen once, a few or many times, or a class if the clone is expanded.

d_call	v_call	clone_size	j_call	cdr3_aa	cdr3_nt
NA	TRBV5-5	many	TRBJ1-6	CASSPGIALHF	TGTGCCAGCAGCCCAGGGATCGCCCTCCACTTT
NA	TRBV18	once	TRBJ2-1	CASSEGPPGWSSYNEQFF	TGTGCCAGCTCAGAGGGGCCTCCAGGGTGGTCCTCCTACAATGAGCAGTTCTTC
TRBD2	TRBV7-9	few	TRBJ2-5	CASSPGTSGSAETQYF	TGTGCCAGCAGCCCCGGGACTAGCGGGAGTGCGGAGACCCAGTACTTC
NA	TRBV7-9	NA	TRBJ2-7	CASSPSGDIGNQYF	TGTGCCAGCAGCCCGTCAGGTGATATAGGTAACCAGTACTTC
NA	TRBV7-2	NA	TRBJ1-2	CASSRFGVGGYTF	TGTGCCAGCAGCAGATTCGGGGTTGGTGGCTACACCTTC
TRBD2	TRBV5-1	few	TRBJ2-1	CASKAGGPNEQFF	TGCGCCAGCAAAGCGGGAGGGCCCAATGAGCAGTTCTTC
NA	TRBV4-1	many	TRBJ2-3	CASSQGLDTQYF	TGCGCCAGCAGCCAAGGGTTAGATACGCAGTATTTT
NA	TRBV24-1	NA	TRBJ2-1	CATSDHQGTEQFF	TGTGCCACCAGTGATCACCAGGGTACTGAGCAGTTCTTC
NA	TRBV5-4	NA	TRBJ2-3	CASSWSTSTDTQYF	TGTGCCAGCAGCTGGTCGACTAGCACAGATACGCAGTATTTT
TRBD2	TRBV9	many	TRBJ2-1	CASSPNSGSSYNEQFF	TGTGCCAGCAGCCCAAATAGCGGGAGCTCCTACAATGAGCAGTTCTTC
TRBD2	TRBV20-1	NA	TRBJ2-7	CSARDSSGGLYEQYF	TGCAGTGCTAGAGATTCTAGCGGGGGGTTATACGAGCAGTACTTC
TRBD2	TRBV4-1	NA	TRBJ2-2	CASSHQLAGLHTGELFF	TGCGCCAGCAGCCACCAGCTAGCGGGGTTGCACACCGGGGAGCTGTTTTTT
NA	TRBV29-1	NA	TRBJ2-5	CSISPPGRQETQYF	TGCAGTATCTCCCCCCCAGGGAGGCAAGAGACCCAGTACTTC
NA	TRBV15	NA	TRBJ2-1	CATSRDPGVYNEQFF	TGTGCCACCAGCAGAGATCCCGGCGTCTACAATGAGCAGTTCTTC
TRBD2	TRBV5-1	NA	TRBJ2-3	CASSLGIGTSGGTDTQYF	TGCGCCAGCAGCTTGGGAATTGGGACTAGCGGAGGCACAGATACGCAGTATTTT
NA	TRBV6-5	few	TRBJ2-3	CASSPQLTTDTQYF	TGTGCCAGCAGTCCCCAGCTCACCACAGATACGCAGTATTTT
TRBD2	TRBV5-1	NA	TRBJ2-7	CASSSSGGHTYEQYF	TGCGCCAGCAGCTCGAGCGGGGGGCACACCTACGAGCAGTACTTC
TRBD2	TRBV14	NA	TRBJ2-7	CASSHGGSAYEQYF	TGTGCCAGCAGCCATGGCGGGAGTGCCTACGAGCAGTACTTC
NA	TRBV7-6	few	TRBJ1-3	CASSQPTANSGNTIYF	TGTGCCAGCAGCCAACCGACAGCCAACTCTGGAAACACCATATATTTT
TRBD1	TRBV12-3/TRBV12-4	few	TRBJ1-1	CASSAGQGSVAFF	TGTGCCAGCAGTGCTGGACAGGGGAGTGTAGCTTTCTTT